This T cell receptor (beta chain) was sequenced for a study of monozygotic twins with inflammatory bowel disease. Collection yielded approximately 2.6 ml of blood per donor. CDR1 is SGHRS, CDR2 YFSETQ, per germline. This CDR3 spans 13 amino acids. Amplification used two nested PCRs: 16 cycles, then around 9 cycles, on TCRalpha/TCRbeta cDNA. Each CDR3 protein gets one entry in TCRdb, which reprocessed the 5' RACE reads and gives no DNA. This repertoire comprises approximately 200,000 distinct CDR3 sequences; its ten largest clones make up approximately 1.6%. What was sequenced was blood. This clonotype was obtained from a human donor with ulcerative colitis or Crohn's disease, or a healthy co-twin of an affected twin (not recorded which). The V gene is TRBV5-1, the J gene TRBJ2-3. The chain's CDR3 is CASSLIPADTQYF.